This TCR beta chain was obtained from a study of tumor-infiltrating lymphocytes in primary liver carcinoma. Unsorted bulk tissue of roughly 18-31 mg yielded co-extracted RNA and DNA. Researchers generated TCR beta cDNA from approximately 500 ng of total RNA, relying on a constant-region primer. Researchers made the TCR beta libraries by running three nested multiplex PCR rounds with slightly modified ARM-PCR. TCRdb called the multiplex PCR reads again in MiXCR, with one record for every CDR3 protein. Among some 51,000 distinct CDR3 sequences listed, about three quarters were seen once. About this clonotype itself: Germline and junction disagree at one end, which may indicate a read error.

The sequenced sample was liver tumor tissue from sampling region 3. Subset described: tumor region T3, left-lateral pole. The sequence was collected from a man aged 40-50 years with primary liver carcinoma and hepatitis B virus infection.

CDR3 amino acids: CAGSLESANTQYF. In DNA, the CDR3 is TGTGCCGGCAGCTTAGAGAGTGCAAATACGCAGTATTTT. The chain couples TRBV13 to TRBJ2-3, with D hard to call. The germline gives CDR1 PRHDT, CDR2 FYEKMQ (reference sequence). This CDR3 is built from 13 residues.